The 9 T cell receptor beta chains below were found in one sample sequenced in a study of Ad26.COV2.S vaccination and SARS-CoV-2 variants. The protocol was immunoSEQ multiplex PCR, while the TCRdb copy is restricted to in-frame clones and leaves out a portion. The sample lists over 400,000 clones; about 90% were seen once. Treatment meaning: over 15 received Ad26.COV2.S at low or high dose, single or two shots; a few received placebo; per-sample allocation not given. Day 63 after the first injection of vaccine or placebo was the sampling time. The source was peripheral blood, collected in a trial of Ad26.COV2.S vaccine versus placebo. The source is a person aged 18-65 years who received the Ad26.COV2.S COVID-19 vaccine or a placebo.

V usage is TRBV6-5 and J usage is TRBJ1-3; perhaps TRBD1 as D (5 bases). The CDR3 sequence is 13 residues long. The germline V gene encodes CDR1 MNHEY and CDR2 SVGAGI. With 4 bases removed from V and 4 bases from J, the gap between germline ends came to 8 bases. The CDR3, as DNA: TGTGCCAGCAGTTGGGGGACGGGAAACACCATATATTTT. This gives the protein CASSWGTGNTIYF.

J is TRBJ2-2 and V is TRBV29-1; TRBD1 or TRBD2 may be the D gene (7 bases each). Germline CDR1 is SQVTM and CDR2 is ANQGSEA. The CDR3 loop spans 15 amino acids. V was trimmed by 4 bases and J by 5 bases, leaving 17 bases between them. The chain's CDR3 is CSVVGGGAGTGELFF. The CDR3 DNA reads TGCAGCGTTGTGGGAGGGGGCGCGGGTACCGGGGAGCTGTTTTTT.

The chain joins TRBV19 to TRBJ1-2; D unclear. The CDR3 is 14 amino acids. Trimming shortened V by 7 bases and J by 4 bases, and 16 bases separated the two germline ends. Per germline, CDR1 LNHDA and CDR2 SQIVND (reference sequence). The CDR3 is CASTYPGSIYGYTF. As DNA, the CDR3 is TGTGCCAGTACCTATCCGGGGTCTATCTATGGCTACACCTTC.

The chain combines TRBV28 with TRBJ1-5, with D tentatively TRBD1 (5 bases). The CDR3 consists of 18 residues. Germline V CDR1 and CDR2: MDHEN, SYDVKM. With 3 bases removed from V and 5 bases from J, the gap between germline ends came to 23 bases. The CDR3 DNA follows: TGTGCCAGCAGTTTTGGCCCCTCCCGCAGGGAGGCGGATCAGCCCCAGCATTTT. This translates into CASSFGPSRREADQPQHF.

The rearrangement joins TRBV7-9 to TRBJ2-3; D not certain. The CDR3 has 12 residues. Germline V gives CDR1 SEHNR, CDR2 FQNEAQ (reference sequence). V lost 5 bases and J 6 bases, leaving 9 bases between the germline ends. The CDR3 sequence is CASSKVGDTQYF. In nucleotides, the CDR3 is TGTGCCAGCAGCAAAGTGGGGGATACGCAGTATTTT.

In DNA form, the CDR3 reads TGTGCCAGCTCACTGCTGGAAATGAGACAGCTAAACTATGGCTACACCTTC. Protein sequence: CASSLLEMRQLNYGYTF. This sequence joins TRBV18 and TRBJ1-2; D possibly corresponds to TRBD1 (5 bases). The CDR3 runs to 17 residues. Germline V gives CDR1 KGHSH, CDR2 LQKENI. V lost 4 bases, J lost 2 bases, and 20 bases lay in between.

This chain uses TRBV7-2 with TRBJ2-2; no clear D gene. Germline V gene data show CDR1 as SGHTA and CDR2 as FQGNSA. The CDR3 has 13 residues. V dropped 3 bases and J dropped 6 bases, with 8 bases sitting between them. CDR3 region: CASSLGPPGELFF. CDR3 coding DNA: TGTGCCAGCAGCTTGGGTCCCCCCGGGGAGCTGTTTTTT.

For the CDR3, the DNA is TGTGCCAGCAGTTTCGGACAGGGTCCCGGGGAGCTGTTTTTT. Encoded protein: CASSFGQGPGELFF. The chain employs TRBV5-4 and TRBJ2-2; 8 nucleotides align to TRBD1. The ends lost 5 bases at V and 6 bases at J; junction bases unmatched: 6. The CDR3 extends over 14 amino acids. The germline V gene encodes CDR1 SGHNT and CDR2 YYREEE (reference sequence).

The chain links TRBV28 to TRBJ2-3; 7 bases map to TRBD1. Germline loops: CDR1 MDHEN, CDR2 SYDVKM. V dropped 8 bases and J dropped 0; count of bases not matched to a gene: 8. The CDR3 is 15 amino acids. DNA of the CDR3: TGTGCCAGCGAGGACCCGGACAGGAGCACAGATACGCAGTATTTT. Translation gives CASEDPDRSTDTQYF.